This record concerns one T cell receptor beta chain sequence. Its cognate antigen is unknown. The record originates from a study of T cell repertoires in cytomegalovirus infection. For the study at large: An indication of both CMV infection and matching HLA type came from public TCR beta signatures.

The ends were cut back, 7 bases at V and 3 bases at J, with 12 bases in the middle. Germline V gene sequence: CDR1 SNHLY, CDR2 FYNNEI. CDR3 size: 13 residues. A single record per CDR3 protein comes from TCRdb applying MiXCR to the reads. The data hold about 890,000 distinct CDR3 sequences, with roughly 30% observed a single time. The V call is TRBV2, the J call TRBJ1-2, with a tentative D call TRBD1 (6 bases). This specimen was cultured CD8+ T cells from PBMCs, taken from culture after CMV antigen stimulation. The TCR originated in a human donor in good health (CMV status not recorded). Some clones in this sample may be carry-over from other donors' samples. The CDR3, as DNA: TGTGCCAGCAAGTCGGGGGGGCACTATGGCTACACCTTC. Translation: CASKSGGHYGYTF.